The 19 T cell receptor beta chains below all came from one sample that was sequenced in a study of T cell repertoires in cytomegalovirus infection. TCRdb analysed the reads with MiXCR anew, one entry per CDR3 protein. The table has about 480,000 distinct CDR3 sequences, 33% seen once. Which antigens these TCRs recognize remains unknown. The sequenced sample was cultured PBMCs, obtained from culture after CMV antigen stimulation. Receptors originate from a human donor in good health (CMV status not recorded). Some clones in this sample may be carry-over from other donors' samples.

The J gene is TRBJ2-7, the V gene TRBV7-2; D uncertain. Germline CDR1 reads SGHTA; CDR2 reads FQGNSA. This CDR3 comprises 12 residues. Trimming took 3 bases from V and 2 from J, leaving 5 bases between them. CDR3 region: CASSFGAYEQYF. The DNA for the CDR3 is TGTGCCAGCAGCTTTGGCGCCTACGAGCAGTACTTC. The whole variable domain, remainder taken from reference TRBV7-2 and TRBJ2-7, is GAGVSQSPSNKVTEKGKDVELRCDPISGHTALYWYRQSLGQGLEFLIYFQGNSAPDKSGLPSDRFSAERTGGSVSTLTIQRTQQEDSAVYLCASSFGAYEQYFGPGTRLTVT.

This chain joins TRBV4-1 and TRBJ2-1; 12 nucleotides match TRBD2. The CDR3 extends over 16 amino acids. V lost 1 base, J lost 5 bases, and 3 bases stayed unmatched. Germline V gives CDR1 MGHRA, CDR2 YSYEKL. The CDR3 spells CASSQAWTSGDNEQFF. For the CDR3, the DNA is TGCGCCAGCAGCCAAGCTTGGACTAGCGGGGACAATGAGCAGTTCTTC.

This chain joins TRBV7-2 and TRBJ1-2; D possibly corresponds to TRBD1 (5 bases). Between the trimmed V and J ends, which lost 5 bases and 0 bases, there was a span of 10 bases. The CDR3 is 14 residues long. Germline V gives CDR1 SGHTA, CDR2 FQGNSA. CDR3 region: CASSRGQTNYGYTF. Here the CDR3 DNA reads TGTGCCAGCAGCCGGGGCCAAACTAACTATGGCTACACCTTC.

The CDR3 sequence is CASRLAGVGNEQFF. Written as DNA, the CDR3 is TGTGCCAGTAGGCTAGCGGGAGTTGGCAATGAGCAGTTCTTC. V gene TRBV19 combines with J gene TRBJ2-1; TRBD2 matches 10 bases. CDR3 length equals 14 residues. After removal of 6 bases from V and 6 bases from J, the junction contained 5 bases not matched to a gene. The germline V gene has CDR1 LNHDA and CDR2 SQIVND (reference sequence).

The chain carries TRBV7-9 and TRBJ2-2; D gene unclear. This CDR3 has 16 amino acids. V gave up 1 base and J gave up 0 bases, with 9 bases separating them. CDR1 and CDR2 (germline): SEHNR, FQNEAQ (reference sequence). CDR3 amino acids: CASSLGRLTNTGELFF. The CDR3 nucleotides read TGTGCCAGCAGCTTAGGTCGACTTACGAACACCGGGGAGCTGTTTTTT. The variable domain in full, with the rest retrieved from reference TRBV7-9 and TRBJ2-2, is DTGVSQNPRHKITKRGQNVTFRCDPISEHNRLYWYRQTLGQGPEFLTYFQNEAQLEKSRLLSDRFSAERPKGSFSTLEIQRTEQGDSAMYLCASSLGRLTNTGELFFGEGSRLTVL.

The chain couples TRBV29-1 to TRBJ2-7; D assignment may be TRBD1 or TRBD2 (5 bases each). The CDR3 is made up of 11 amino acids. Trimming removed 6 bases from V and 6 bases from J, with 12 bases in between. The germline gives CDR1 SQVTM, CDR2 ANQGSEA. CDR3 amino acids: CSVGVLGEQYF. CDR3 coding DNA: TGCAGCGTGGGGGTGCTGGGCGAGCAGTACTTC.

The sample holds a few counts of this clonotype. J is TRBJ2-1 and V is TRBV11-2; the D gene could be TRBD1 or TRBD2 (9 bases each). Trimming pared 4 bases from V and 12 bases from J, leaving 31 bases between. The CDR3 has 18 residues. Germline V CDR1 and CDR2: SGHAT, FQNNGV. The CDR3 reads CASSWSGTGIAGVVVQFF. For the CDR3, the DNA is TGTGCCAGCAGCTGGTCCGGGACAGGGATAGCGGGAGTAGTGGTGCAGTTCTTC.

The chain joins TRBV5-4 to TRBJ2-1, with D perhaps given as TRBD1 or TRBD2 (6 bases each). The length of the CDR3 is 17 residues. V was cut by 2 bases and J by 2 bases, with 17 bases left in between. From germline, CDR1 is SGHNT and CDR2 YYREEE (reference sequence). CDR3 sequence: CASSFPFGGGTYNEQFF. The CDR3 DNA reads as TGTGCCAGCAGCTTCCCCTTCGGGGGCGGAACCTACAATGAGCAGTTCTTC.

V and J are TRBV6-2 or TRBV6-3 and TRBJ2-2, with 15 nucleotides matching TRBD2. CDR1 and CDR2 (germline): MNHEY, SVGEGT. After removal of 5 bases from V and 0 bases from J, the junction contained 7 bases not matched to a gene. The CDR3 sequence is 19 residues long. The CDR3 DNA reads TGTGCCAGCAGTGCACCGGGACTAGCGGGAGGTCCGAACACCGGGGAGCTGTTTTTT. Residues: CASSAPGLAGGPNTGELFF.

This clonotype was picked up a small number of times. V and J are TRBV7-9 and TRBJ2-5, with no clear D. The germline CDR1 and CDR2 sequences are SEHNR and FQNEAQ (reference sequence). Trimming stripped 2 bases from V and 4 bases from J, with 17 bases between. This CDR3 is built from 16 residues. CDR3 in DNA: TGTGCCAGCAGCTTACCCGACCCGGTCGTTCTAGAGACCCAGTACTTC. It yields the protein CASSLPDPVVLETQYF.

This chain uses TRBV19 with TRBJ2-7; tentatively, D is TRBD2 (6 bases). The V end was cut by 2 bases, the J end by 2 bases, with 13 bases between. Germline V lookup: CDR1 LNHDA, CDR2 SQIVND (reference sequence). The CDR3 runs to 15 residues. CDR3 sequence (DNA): TGTGCCAGTAGTATATCGGGAGTTATTACCTACGAGCAGTACTTC. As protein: CASSISGVITYEQYF.

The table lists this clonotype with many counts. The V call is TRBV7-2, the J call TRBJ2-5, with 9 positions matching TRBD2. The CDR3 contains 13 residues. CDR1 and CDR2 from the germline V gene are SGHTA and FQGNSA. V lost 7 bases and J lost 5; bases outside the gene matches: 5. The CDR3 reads CASTGAGGETQYF. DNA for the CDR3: TGTGCCAGCACGGGGGCGGGAGGGGAGACCCAGTACTTC.

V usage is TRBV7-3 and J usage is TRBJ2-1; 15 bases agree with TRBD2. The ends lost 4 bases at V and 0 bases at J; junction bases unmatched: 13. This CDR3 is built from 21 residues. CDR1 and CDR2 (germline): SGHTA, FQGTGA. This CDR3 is CASSSTGLAGGPKSSYNEQFF. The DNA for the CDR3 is TGTGCCAGCAGCTCAACCGGACTAGCGGGAGGGCCGAAAAGCTCCTACAATGAGCAGTTCTTC.

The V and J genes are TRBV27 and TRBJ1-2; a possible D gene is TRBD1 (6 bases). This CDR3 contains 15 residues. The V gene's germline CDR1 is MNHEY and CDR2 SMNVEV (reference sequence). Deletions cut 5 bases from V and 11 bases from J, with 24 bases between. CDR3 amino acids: CASSPRGQQKVGYTF. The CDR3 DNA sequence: TGTGCCAGCAGTCCCCGGGGGCAACAGAAGGTTGGGTACACCTTC.

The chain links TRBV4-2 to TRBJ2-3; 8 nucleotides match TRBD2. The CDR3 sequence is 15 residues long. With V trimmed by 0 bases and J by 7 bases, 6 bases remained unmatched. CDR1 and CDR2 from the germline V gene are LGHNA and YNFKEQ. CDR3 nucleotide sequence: TGTGCCAGCAGCCAAGATACCAGCGGGGGATATACGCAGTATTTT. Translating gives CASSQDTSGGYTQYF.

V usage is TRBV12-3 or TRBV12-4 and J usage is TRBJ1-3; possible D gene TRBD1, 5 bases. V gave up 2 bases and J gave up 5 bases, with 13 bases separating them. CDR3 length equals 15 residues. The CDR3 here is CASSLMGQGRNTIYF. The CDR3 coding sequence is TGTGCCAGCAGTTTAATGGGGCAGGGAAGAAACACCATATATTTT.

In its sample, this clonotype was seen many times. The CDR3, as DNA: TGTGCCAGCAGCTACTGGACTAGCGGCCACAATGAGCAGTTCTTC. Amino acids: CASSYWTSGHNEQFF. The V and J genes are TRBV7-2 and TRBJ2-1; TRBD2 matches 10 bases. The CDR3 is 15 residues long. With 4 bases clipped from V and 5 bases from J, the junction kept 5 bases outside the gene matches. In germline, CDR1 is SGHTA, CDR2 FQGNSA.

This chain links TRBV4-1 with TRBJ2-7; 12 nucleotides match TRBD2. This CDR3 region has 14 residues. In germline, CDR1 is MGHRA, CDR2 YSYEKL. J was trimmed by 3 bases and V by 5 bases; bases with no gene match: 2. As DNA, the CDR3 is TGCGCCAGCAGCTGGACTAGCGGGGACTACGAGCAGTACGTC. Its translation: CASSWTSGDYEQYV.

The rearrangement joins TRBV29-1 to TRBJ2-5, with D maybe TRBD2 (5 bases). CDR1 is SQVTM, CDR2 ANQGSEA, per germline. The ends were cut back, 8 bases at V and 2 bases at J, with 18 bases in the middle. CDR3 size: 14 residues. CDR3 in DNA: TGCAGCCCTTTTGGTCTAGCCGCTCAAGAGACCCAGTACTTC. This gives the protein CSPFGLAAQETQYF. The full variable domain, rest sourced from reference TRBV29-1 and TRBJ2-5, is SAVISQKPSRDICQRGTSLTIQCQVDSQVTMMFWYRQQPGQSLTLIATANQGSEATYESGFVIDKFPISRPNLTFSTLTVSNMSPEDSSIYLCSPFGLAAQETQYFGPGTRLLVL.